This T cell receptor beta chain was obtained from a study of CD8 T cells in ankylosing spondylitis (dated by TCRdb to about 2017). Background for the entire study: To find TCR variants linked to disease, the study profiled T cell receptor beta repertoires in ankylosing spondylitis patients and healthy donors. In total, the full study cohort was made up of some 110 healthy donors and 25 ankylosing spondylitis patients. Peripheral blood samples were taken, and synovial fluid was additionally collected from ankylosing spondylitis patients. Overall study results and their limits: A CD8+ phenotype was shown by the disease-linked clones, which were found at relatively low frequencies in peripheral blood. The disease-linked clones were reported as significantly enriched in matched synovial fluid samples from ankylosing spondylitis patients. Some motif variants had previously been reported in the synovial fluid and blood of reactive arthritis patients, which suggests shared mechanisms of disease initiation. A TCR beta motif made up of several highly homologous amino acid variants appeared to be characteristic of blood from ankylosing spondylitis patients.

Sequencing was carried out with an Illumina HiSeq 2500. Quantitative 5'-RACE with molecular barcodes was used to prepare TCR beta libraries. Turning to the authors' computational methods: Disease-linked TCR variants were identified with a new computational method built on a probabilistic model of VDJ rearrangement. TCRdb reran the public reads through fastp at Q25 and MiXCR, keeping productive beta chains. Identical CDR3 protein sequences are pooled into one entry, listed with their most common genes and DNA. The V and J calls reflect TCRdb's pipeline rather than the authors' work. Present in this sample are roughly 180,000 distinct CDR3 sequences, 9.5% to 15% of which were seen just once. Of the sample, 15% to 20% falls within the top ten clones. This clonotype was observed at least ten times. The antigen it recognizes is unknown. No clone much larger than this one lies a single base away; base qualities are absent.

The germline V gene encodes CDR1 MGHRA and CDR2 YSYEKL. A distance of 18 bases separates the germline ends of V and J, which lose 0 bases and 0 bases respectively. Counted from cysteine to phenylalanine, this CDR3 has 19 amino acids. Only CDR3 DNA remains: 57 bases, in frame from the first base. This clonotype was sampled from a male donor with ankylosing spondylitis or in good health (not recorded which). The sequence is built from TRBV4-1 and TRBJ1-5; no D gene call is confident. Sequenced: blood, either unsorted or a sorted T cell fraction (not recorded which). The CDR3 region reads CASSQEGLHAVTSNQPQHF. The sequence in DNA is TGCGCCAGCAGCCAAGAGGGTCTCCATGCGGTCACTAGCAATCAGCCCCAGCATTTT.